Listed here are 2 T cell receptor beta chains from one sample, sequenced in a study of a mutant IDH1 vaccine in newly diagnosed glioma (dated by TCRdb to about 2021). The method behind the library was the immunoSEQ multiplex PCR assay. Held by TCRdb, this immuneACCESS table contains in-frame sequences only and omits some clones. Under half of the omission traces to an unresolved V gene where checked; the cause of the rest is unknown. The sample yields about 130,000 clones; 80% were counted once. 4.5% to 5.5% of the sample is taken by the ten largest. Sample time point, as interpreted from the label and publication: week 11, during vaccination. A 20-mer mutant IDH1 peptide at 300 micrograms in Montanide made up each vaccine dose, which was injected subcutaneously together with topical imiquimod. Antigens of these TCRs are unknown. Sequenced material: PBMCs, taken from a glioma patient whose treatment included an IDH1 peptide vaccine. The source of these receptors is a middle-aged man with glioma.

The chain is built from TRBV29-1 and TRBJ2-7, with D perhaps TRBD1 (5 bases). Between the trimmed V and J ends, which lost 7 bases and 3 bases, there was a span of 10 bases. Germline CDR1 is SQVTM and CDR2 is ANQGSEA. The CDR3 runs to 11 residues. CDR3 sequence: CSAIGVYEQYF. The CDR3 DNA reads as TGCAGCGCCATAGGGGTCTACGAGCAGTACTTC.

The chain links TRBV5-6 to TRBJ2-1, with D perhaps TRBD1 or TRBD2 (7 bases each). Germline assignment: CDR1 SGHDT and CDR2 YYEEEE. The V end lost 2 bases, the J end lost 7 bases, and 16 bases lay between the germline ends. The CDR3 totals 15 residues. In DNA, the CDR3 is TGTGCCAGCAGCTTCCCCAGGGGGGGCCTTAATGAGCAGTTCTTC. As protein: CASSFPRGGLNEQFF.